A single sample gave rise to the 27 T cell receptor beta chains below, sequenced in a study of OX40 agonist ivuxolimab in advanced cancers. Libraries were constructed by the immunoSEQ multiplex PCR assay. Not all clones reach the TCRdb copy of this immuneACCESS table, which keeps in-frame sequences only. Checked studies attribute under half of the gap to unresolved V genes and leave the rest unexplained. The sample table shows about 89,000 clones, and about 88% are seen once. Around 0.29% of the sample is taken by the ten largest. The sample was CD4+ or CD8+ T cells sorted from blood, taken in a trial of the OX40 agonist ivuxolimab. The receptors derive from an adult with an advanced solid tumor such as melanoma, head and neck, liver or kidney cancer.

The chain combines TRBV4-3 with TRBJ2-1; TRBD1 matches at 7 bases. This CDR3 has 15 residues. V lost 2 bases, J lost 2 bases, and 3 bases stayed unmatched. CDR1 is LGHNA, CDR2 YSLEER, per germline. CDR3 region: CASSQNGQAYNEQFF. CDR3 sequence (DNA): TGCGCCAGCAGCCAAAATGGACAGGCCTACAATGAGCAGTTCTTC.

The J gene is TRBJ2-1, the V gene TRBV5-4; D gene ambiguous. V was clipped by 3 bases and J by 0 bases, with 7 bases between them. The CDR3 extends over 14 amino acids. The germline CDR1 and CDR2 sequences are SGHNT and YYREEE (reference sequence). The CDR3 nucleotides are TGTGCCAGCAGCTCGAAGAGCTCCTACAATGAGCAGTTCTTC. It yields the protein CASSSKSSYNEQFF.

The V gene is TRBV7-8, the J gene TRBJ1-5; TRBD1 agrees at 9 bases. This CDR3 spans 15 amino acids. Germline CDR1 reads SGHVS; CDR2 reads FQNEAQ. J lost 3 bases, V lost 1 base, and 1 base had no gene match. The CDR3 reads CASSLGQGDNQPQHF. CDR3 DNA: TGTGCCAGCAGCTTAGGACAGGGGGACAATCAGCCCCAGCATTTT.

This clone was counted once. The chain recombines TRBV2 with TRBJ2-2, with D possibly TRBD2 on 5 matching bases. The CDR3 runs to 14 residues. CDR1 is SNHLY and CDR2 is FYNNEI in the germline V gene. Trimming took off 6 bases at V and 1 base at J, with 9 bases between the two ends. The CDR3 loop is CASSYGMNTGELFF. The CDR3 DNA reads TGTGCCAGCAGCTACGGGATGAACACCGGGGAGCTGTTTTTT.

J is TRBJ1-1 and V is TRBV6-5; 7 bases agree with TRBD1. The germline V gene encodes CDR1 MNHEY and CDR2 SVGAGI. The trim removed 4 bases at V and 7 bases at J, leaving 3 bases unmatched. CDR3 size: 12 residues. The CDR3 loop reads CASSSQGGEAFF. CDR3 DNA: TGTGCCAGCAGTTCCCAGGGGGGTGAAGCTTTCTTT.

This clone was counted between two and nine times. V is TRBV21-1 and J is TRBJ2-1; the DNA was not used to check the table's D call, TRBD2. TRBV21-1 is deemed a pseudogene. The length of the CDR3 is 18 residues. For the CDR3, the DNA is TGTGCCAGCAGCAATCCTCTAGCGGGGGGGCAGGTCTACAATGAGCAGTTCTTC. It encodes CASSNPLAGGQVYNEQFF.

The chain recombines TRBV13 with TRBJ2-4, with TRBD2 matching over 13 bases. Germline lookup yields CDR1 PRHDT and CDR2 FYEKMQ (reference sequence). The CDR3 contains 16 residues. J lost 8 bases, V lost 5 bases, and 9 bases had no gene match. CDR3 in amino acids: CASSQLAGGQRDIQYF. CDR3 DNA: TGTGCCAGCAGCCAACTAGCGGGGGGGCAGAGGGACATTCAGTACTTC.

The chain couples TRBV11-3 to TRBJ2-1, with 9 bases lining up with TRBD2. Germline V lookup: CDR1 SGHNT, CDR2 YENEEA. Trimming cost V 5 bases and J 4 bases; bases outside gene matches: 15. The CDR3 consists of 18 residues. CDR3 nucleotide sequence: TGTGCCAGCAGCAAGACCGACGCCGGGACTAGCACATACAATGAGCAGTTCTTC. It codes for CASSKTDAGTSTYNEQFF.

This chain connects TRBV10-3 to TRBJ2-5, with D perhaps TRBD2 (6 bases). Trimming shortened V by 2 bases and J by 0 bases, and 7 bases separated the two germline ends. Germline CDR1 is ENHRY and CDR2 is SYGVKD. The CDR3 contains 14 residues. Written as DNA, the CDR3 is TGTGCCATCAGTGAGCGGGGGAACCAAGAGACCCAGTACTTC. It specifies CAISERGNQETQYF.

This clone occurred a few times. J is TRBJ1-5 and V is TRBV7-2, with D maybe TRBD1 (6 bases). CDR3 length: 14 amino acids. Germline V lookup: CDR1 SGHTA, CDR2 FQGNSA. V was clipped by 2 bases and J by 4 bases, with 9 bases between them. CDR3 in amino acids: CASSLTGFNQPQHF. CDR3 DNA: TGTGCCAGCAGCTTAACAGGGTTTAATCAGCCCCAGCATTTT.

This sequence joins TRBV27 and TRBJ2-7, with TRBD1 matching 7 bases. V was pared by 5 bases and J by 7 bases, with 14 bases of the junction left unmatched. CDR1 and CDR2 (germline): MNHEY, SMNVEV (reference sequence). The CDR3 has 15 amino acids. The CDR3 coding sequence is TGTGCCAGCAGTCTCCACCGGGACAGCGCGAGGGAGCAGTACTTC. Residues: CASSLHRDSAREQYF.

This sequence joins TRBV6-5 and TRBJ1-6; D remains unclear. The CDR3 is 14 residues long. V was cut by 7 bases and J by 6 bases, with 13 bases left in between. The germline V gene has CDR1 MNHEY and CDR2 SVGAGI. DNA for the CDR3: TGTGCCAGCACTCCGGGCTCAACTAATTCACCCCTCCACTTT. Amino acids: CASTPGSTNSPLHF.

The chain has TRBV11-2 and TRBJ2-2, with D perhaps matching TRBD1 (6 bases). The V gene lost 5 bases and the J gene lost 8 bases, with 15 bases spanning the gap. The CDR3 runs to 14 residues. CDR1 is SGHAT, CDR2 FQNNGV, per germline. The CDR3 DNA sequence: TGTGCCAGCAGCCCCATACAGGGTTCTGGGGAGCTGTTTTTT. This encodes CASSPIQGSGELFF.

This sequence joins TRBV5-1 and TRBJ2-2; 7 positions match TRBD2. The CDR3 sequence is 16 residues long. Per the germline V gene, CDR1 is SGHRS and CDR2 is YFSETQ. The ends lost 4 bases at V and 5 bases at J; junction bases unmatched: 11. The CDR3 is CASSPVGGARTGELFF. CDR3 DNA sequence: TGCGCCAGCAGCCCGGTGGGAGGGGCGCGGACCGGGGAGCTGTTTTTT.

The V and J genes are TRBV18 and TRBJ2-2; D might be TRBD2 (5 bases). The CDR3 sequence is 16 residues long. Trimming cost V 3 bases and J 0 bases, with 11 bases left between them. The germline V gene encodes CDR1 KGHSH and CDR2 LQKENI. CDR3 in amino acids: CASSPGLLANTGELFF. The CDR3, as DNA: TGTGCCAGCTCACCCGGACTGCTCGCGAACACCGGGGAGCTGTTTTTT.

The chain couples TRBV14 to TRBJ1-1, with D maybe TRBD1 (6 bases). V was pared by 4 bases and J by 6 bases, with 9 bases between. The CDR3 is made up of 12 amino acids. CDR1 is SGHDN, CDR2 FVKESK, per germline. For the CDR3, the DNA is TGTGCCAGCAGCCCGGGGGGGCCTGAAGCTTTCTTT. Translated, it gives CASSPGGPEAFF. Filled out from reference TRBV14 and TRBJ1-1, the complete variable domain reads EAGVTQFPSHSVIEKGQTVTLRCDPISGHDNLYWYRRVMGKEIKFLLHFVKESKQDESGMPNNRFLAERTGGTYSTLKVQPAELEDSGVYFCASSPGGPEAFFGQGTRLTVV.

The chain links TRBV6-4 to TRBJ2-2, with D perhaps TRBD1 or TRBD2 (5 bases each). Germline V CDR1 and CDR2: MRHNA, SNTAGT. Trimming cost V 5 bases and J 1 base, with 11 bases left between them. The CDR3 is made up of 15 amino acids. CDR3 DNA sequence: TGTGCCAGCAGTCGGGACGGAAGGAACACCGGGGAGCTGTTTTTT. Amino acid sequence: CASSRDGRNTGELFF.

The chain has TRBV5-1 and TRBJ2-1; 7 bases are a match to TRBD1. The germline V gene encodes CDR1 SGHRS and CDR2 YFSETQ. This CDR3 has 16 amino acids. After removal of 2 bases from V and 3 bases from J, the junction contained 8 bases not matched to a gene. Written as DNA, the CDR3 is TGCGCCAGCAGCTTCATACCCGGGACAGACTACAATGAGCAGTTCTTC. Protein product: CASSFIPGTDYNEQFF.

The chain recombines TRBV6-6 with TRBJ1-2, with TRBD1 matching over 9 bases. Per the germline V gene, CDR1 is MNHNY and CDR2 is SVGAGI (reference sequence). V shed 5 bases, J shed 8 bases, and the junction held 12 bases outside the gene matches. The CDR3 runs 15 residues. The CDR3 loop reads CASSPQGAREGGYTF. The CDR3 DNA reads TGTGCCAGCAGTCCACAGGGGGCGCGAGAGGGAGGCTACACCTTC.

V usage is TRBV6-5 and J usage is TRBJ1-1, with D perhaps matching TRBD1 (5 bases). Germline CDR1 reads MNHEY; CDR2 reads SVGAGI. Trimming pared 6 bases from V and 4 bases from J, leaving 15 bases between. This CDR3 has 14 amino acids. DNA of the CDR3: TGTGCCAGCAGCCTAGGGACCAGGCGCACTGAAGCTTTCTTT. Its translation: CASSLGTRRTEAFF.

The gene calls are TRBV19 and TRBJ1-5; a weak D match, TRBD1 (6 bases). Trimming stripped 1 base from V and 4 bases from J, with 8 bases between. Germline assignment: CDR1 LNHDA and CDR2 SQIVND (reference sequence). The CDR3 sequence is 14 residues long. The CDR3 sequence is CASSIVQGNQPQHF. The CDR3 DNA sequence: TGTGCCAGTAGTATAGTACAGGGAAATCAGCCCCAGCATTTT.

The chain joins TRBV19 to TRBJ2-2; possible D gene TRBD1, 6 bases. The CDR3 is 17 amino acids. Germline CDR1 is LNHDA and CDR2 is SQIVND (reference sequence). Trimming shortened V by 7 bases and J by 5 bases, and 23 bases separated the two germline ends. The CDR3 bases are TGTGCCAGTAATCTCCCCGGGACAAAAGGGATAACCGGGGAGCTGTTTTTT. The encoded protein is CASNLPGTKGITGELFF.

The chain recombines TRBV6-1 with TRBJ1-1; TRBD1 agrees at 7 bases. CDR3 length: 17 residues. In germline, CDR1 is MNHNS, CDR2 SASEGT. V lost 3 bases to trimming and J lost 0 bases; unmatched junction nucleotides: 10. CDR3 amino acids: CASSERGRGFVNTEAFF. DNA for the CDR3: TGTGCCAGCAGTGAGAGGGGGCGCGGGTTCGTGAACACTGAAGCTTTCTTT.

The CDR3 sequence is CASSYSGPDAGNTIYF. The CDR3 region has the DNA TGTGCCAGCAGTTACTCGGGTCCGGATGCTGGAAACACCATATATTTT. This sequence joins TRBV6-6 and TRBJ1-3; D gene ambiguous. Per germline, CDR1 MNHNY and CDR2 SVGAGI (reference sequence). This CDR3 region has 16 residues. V was trimmed by 0 bases and J by 2 bases, leaving 11 bases between them.

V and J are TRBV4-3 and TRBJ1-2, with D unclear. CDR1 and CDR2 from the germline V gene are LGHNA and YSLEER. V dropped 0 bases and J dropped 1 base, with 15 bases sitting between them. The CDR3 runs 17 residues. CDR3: CASSQEWPDLLNYGYTF. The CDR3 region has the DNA TGCGCCAGCAGCCAAGAATGGCCGGATCTTCTTAACTATGGCTACACCTTC.

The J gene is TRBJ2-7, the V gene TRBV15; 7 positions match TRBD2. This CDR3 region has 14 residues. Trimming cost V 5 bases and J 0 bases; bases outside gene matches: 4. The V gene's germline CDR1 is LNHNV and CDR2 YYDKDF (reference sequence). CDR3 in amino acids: CATSWGGSSYEQYF. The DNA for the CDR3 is TGTGCCACCAGCTGGGGGGGAAGCTCCTACGAGCAGTACTTC. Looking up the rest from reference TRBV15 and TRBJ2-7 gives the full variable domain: DAMVIQNPRYQVTQFGKPVTLSCSQTLNHNVMYWYQQKSSQAPKLLFHYYDKDFNNEADTPDNFQSRRPNTSFCFLDIRSPGLGDTAMYLCATSWGGSSYEQYFGPGTRLTVT.

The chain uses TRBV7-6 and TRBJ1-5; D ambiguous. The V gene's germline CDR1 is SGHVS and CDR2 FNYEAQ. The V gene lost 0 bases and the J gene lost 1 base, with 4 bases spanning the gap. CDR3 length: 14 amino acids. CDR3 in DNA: TGTGCCAGCAGCTTAGCGGAGAGCAATCAGCCCCAGCATTTT. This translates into CASSLAESNQPQHF. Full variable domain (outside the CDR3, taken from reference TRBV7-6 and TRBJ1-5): GAGVSQSPRYKVTKRGQDVALRCDPISGHVSLYWYRQALGQGPEFLTYFNYEAQQDKSGLPNDRFSAERPEGSISTLTIQRTEQRDSAMYRCASSLAESNQPQHFGDGTRLSIL.